This T cell receptor (beta chain) was retrieved from a study of long-term antiretroviral therapy in people with HIV. Overall study context: The immediate-ART recommendation dates to 2015, and the earliest samples predate it by about a decade.

Samples were assayed with immunoSEQ v3.0 at survey level. Only in-frame clones appear in the TCRdb table, and some are missing; sequencing was by immunoSEQ multiplex PCR. The sample shows 34,000 or so clones, roughly 85% of them seen only once. The ends lost 11 bases at V and 7 bases at J; junction bases unmatched: 13. Germline V gene lookup returns CDR1 MNHEY and CDR2 SVGAGI. CDR3 length equals 13 residues. The specimen was unsorted PBMCs, collected approximately 3.5 years after starting antiretroviral therapy. The chain carries TRBV6-5 and TRBJ1-2; 7 bases are a match to TRBD1. The TCR was taken from a man in his late teens or twenties with HIV. The CDR3 sequence is CAGNRGPRGGYTF. The CDR3 DNA follows: TGTGCCGGGAACAGGGGCCCTCGAGGTGGCTACACCTTC.